This is a list of T cell receptor beta chains from one sample in a study of Ad26.COV2.S vaccination and SARS-CoV-2 variants. Sequencing used immunoSEQ multiplex PCR; TCRdb keeps in-frame clones, though not all of them. The sample includes about 350,000 clones, roughly nine tenths of them seen just once. This sample comprised peripheral blood, obtained in a trial of Ad26.COV2.S vaccine versus placebo. These receptors were obtained from a person aged 18-60 years who received the Ad26.COV2.S COVID-19 vaccine or a placebo. Both conserved end residues are trimmed from each CDR3. Fields, in order: V gene, J gene, CDR3 protein.

V: TRBV11-2; J: TRBJ1-6; CDR3: ASSPYNSPLH
V: TRBV7-2; J: TRBJ2-5; CDR3: ASSLNANRGETQY
V: TRBV4-3; J: TRBJ1-2; CDR3: ASSQDRTPSGYT
V: TRBV6-1; J: TRBJ2-7; CDR3: ASSEAGQVYEQY
V: TRBV5-5; J: TRBJ1-6; CDR3: ASSLSPPGHNSPLH
V: TRBV30; J: TRBJ2-7; CDR3: AWSVGDRGREQY
V: TRBV11-3; J: TRBJ2-5; CDR3: ASSLGGIETQY
V: TRBV7-2; J: TRBJ1-5; CDR3: ASSPGQGSQPQH
V: TRBV7-3; J: TRBJ1-6; CDR3: ASSPQFSKQGTNSPLH
V: TRBV6-5; J: TRBJ1-3; CDR3: ASSNRDRGNTIY
V: TRBV29-1; J: TRBJ2-7; CDR3: SVGDNSYEQY
V: TRBV15; J: TRBJ2-5; CDR3: ATSRVWLETQY
V: TRBV6-6; J: TRBJ1-6; CDR3: ASSFQSSYNSPLH
V: TRBV10-3; J: TRBJ2-3; CDR3: AISERDTQY
V: TRBV4-2; J: TRBJ2-1; CDR3: ASSPRVSSYNEQF
V: TRBV29-1; J: TRBJ2-2; CDR3: SVDQGAGGELF
V: TRBV10-3; J: TRBJ2-7; CDR3: AIRAFGDYEQY
V: TRBV7-3; J: TRBJ1-1; CDR3: ASSLSPVAEAF
V: TRBV6-4; J: TRBJ2-3; CDR3: ASRSGGTDTQY
V: TRBV2; J: TRBJ2-7; CDR3: ASSIRQNYEQY
V: TRBV3-1/TRBV3-2; J: TRBJ2-6; CDR3: ASRVGSGANVLT
V: TRBV13; J: TRBJ2-1; CDR3: ASSFSPGEDYNEQF